This is a list of T cell receptor beta chains from one sample in a study of regulatory T cells in long-lasting Graves disease. A single record per CDR3 protein comes from TCRdb applying MiXCR to the multiplex PCR reads. The sample carries about 660,000 distinct CDR3 sequences, 30% recorded once. Specimen: peripheral blood mononuclear cells (PBMCs), collected when the disease was refractory, from a patient treated with antithyroid drugs. These receptors were collected from a female donor with Graves disease. Each CDR3 is given with its conserved first and last residue. Fields, in order: J gene, clone size, V gene, D gene, CDR3 protein, CDR3 DNA. A D gene is named only where the DNA matches it firmly. Rows may omit the clone size; those that give it use once, few, many or a size class.

j_gene: TRBJ2-7; abundance: NA; v_gene: TRBV7-2; d_gene: TRBD1; CDR3aa: CASSLGDRESYEQYF; CDR3nt: TGTGCCAGCAGCTTAGGAGACAGGGAAAGTTACGAGCAGTACTTC
j_gene: TRBJ1-4; abundance: NA; v_gene: TRBV14; d_gene: TRBD1; CDR3aa: CASSQEGTGNEKPFF; CDR3nt: TGTGCCAGCAGCCAAGAAGGGACAGGGAACGAAAAACCGTTTTTT
j_gene: TRBJ1-1; abundance: few; v_gene: TRBV5-1; d_gene: NA; CDR3aa: CASRGEGLTEAFF; CDR3nt: TGCGCCAGCAGAGGGGAAGGGTTGACTGAAGCTTTCTTT
j_gene: TRBJ2-7; abundance: few; v_gene: TRBV5-1; d_gene: TRBD2; CDR3aa: CASSLQGLVPHEQYF; CDR3nt: TGCGCCAGCAGCTTGCAGGGACTAGTTCCCCACGAGCAGTACTTC
j_gene: TRBJ2-7; abundance: NA; v_gene: TRBV6-1; d_gene: NA; CDR3aa: CASSERLTGLLSYEQYF; CDR3nt: TGTGCCAGCAGTGAAAGGCTAACAGGGCTCCTCTCCTACGAGCAGTACTTC
j_gene: TRBJ2-1; abundance: NA; v_gene: TRBV20-1; d_gene: TRBD2; CDR3aa: CSASPGTSTPYNEQFF; CDR3nt: TGCAGTGCTAGTCCAGGGACTAGCACTCCATACAATGAGCAGTTCTTC
j_gene: TRBJ1-1; abundance: NA; v_gene: TRBV5-1; d_gene: NA; CDR3aa: CASSLVTDTEAFF; CDR3nt: TGCGCCAGCAGCTTGGTTACTGACACTGAAGCTTTCTTT
j_gene: TRBJ2-5; abundance: many; v_gene: TRBV18; d_gene: NA; CDR3aa: CASLRGNQETQYF; CDR3nt: TGTGCCAGCTTAAGGGGGAACCAAGAGACCCAGTACTTC
j_gene: TRBJ1-4; abundance: NA; v_gene: TRBV4-1; d_gene: NA; CDR3aa: CASSQTLLEKLFF; CDR3nt: TGCGCCAGCAGTCAGACCCTACTTGAAAAACTGTTTTTT
j_gene: TRBJ2-2; abundance: NA; v_gene: TRBV30; d_gene: NA; CDR3aa: CAWTIGSHTGELFF; CDR3nt: TGTGCCTGGACTATCGGGAGCCACACCGGGGAGCTGTTTTTT
j_gene: TRBJ1-3; abundance: many; v_gene: TRBV6-1; d_gene: NA; CDR3aa: CASSEEVTLSGNTIYF; CDR3nt: TGTGCCAGCAGTGAAGAGGTCACGCTCTCTGGAAACACCATATATTTT
j_gene: TRBJ2-3; abundance: NA; v_gene: TRBV12-3/TRBV12-4; d_gene: NA; CDR3aa: CASTPGPPYTDTQYF; CDR3nt: TGTGCCAGCACACCCGGGCCCCCATACACAGATACGCAGTATTTT
j_gene: TRBJ1-6; abundance: few; v_gene: TRBV11-2; d_gene: NA; CDR3aa: CASSLGMRNSPLHF; CDR3nt: TGTGCCAGCAGCTTAGGCATGAGGAATTCACCCCTCCACTTT
j_gene: TRBJ2-5; abundance: few; v_gene: TRBV5-6; d_gene: TRBD2; CDR3aa: CASSLVLAGQEETQYF; CDR3nt: TGTGCCAGCAGCTTGGTACTAGCGGGTCAAGAGGAGACCCAGTACTTC
j_gene: TRBJ1-2; abundance: NA; v_gene: TRBV7-3; d_gene: TRBD1; CDR3aa: CASSAKAGGTGAYGYTF; CDR3nt: TGTGCCAGCAGCGCTAAAGCCGGAGGGACAGGGGCCTATGGCTACACCTTC
j_gene: TRBJ2-3; abundance: NA; v_gene: TRBV6-1; d_gene: NA; CDR3aa: CASSQTGRSTDTQYF; CDR3nt: TGTGCCAGCAGTCAAACAGGGCGGAGCACAGATACGCAGTATTTT
j_gene: TRBJ1-4; abundance: few; v_gene: TRBV20-1; d_gene: NA; CDR3aa: CSAREILGEKLFF; CDR3nt: TGCAGTGCTAGAGAGATACTAGGTGAAAAACTGTTTTTT
j_gene: TRBJ2-2; abundance: NA; v_gene: TRBV6-1; d_gene: NA; CDR3aa: CASILSVGGELFF; CDR3nt: TGTGCCAGCATCCTCTCAGTGGGCGGGGAGCTGTTTTTT
j_gene: TRBJ1-2; abundance: NA; v_gene: TRBV15; d_gene: TRBD1; CDR3aa: CATSRDRGQGGGYTF; CDR3nt: TGTGCCACCAGCAGAGATAGGGGACAGGGGGGCGGCTACACCTTC
j_gene: TRBJ2-2; abundance: few; v_gene: TRBV19; d_gene: NA; CDR3aa: CASSQVGGANTGELFF; CDR3nt: TGTGCCAGTAGTCAGGTGGGGGGAGCGAACACCGGGGAGCTGTTTTTT
j_gene: TRBJ2-7; abundance: NA; v_gene: TRBV30; d_gene: NA; CDR3aa: CASSWAVTYEQYF; CDR3nt: TGTGCCTCCAGCTGGGCAGTTACCTACGAGCAGTACTTC
j_gene: TRBJ1-1; abundance: NA; v_gene: TRBV18; d_gene: TRBD1; CDR3aa: CASSPRRQGGLGEAFF; CDR3nt: TGTGCCAGCTCACCACGGAGACAGGGAGGGCTTGGTGAAGCTTTCTTT
j_gene: TRBJ1-4; abundance: many; v_gene: TRBV2; d_gene: NA; CDR3aa: CASRETRNEKLFF; CDR3nt: TGTGCCAGCAGGGAGACAAGAAATGAAAAACTGTTTTTT
j_gene: TRBJ2-2; abundance: NA; v_gene: TRBV7-9; d_gene: TRBD2; CDR3aa: CASSFLSRKAGITGELFF; CDR3nt: TGTGCCAGCAGCTTCCTCTCTAGGAAAGCGGGAATCACCGGGGAGCTGTTTTTT
j_gene: TRBJ1-5; abundance: once; v_gene: TRBV9; d_gene: TRBD1; CDR3aa: CASSFGPGTGDQPQHF; CDR3nt: TGTGCCAGCAGCTTCGGTCCCGGGACAGGGGACCAGCCCCAGCATTTT
j_gene: TRBJ1-5; abundance: NA; v_gene: TRBV2; d_gene: NA; CDR3aa: CASRPFGGVSNQPQHF; CDR3nt: TGTGCCAGCAGACCGTTTGGGGGGGTAAGCAATCAGCCCCAGCATTTT
j_gene: TRBJ2-1; abundance: few; v_gene: TRBV10-3; d_gene: TRBD2; CDR3aa: CAISGRTSGKLNEQFF; CDR3nt: TGTGCCATCAGTGGCCGGACTAGCGGGAAATTGAATGAGCAGTTCTTC
j_gene: TRBJ2-7; abundance: once; v_gene: TRBV7-2; d_gene: TRBD2; CDR3aa: CASSLGGLGLVSYEQYF; CDR3nt: TGTGCCAGCAGCTTAGGGGGACTAGGACTAGTATCCTACGAGCAGTACTTC
j_gene: TRBJ1-5; abundance: NA; v_gene: TRBV24-1; d_gene: NA; CDR3aa: CATSPDGGGHQPQHF; CDR3nt: TGTGCCACCAGCCCCGATGGTGGAGGTCATCAGCCCCAGCATTTT
j_gene: TRBJ1-3; abundance: NA; v_gene: TRBV30; d_gene: TRBD1; CDR3aa: CAWSVPGGGGNTIYF; CDR3nt: TGTGCCTGGAGTGTACCAGGGGGCGGTGGAAACACCATATATTTT
j_gene: TRBJ2-7; abundance: NA; v_gene: TRBV11-2; d_gene: NA; CDR3aa: CASSLLAKAYEQYF; CDR3nt: TGTGCCAGCAGCTTATTGGCTAAAGCCTACGAGCAGTACTTC
j_gene: TRBJ2-7; abundance: few; v_gene: TRBV3-1; d_gene: NA; CDR3aa: CASSHSPTVLYEQYF; CDR3nt: TGTGCCAGCAGCCATTCCCCGACAGTTCTCTACGAGCAGTACTTC
j_gene: TRBJ2-2; abundance: many; v_gene: TRBV12-3/TRBV12-4; d_gene: NA; CDR3aa: CASRLENTGELFF; CDR3nt: TGTGCCAGCAGGCTTGAAAACACCGGGGAGCTGTTTTTT
j_gene: TRBJ1-4; abundance: few; v_gene: TRBV2; d_gene: NA; CDR3aa: CASSDRTKDEKLFF; CDR3nt: TGTGCCAGCAGTGATCGGACAAAGGATGAAAAACTGTTTTTT
j_gene: TRBJ2-7; abundance: few; v_gene: TRBV12-3/TRBV12-4; d_gene: NA; CDR3aa: CASSFGGPFYEQYF; CDR3nt: TGTGCCAGCAGTTTTGGGGGCCCCTTCTACGAGCAGTACTTC
j_gene: TRBJ2-7; abundance: NA; v_gene: TRBV29-1; d_gene: TRBD1; CDR3aa: CSVGDRVSYEQYF; CDR3nt: TGCAGCGTGGGGGACAGGGTGAGCTACGAGCAGTACTTC
j_gene: TRBJ2-7; abundance: NA; v_gene: TRBV7-8; d_gene: TRBD2; CDR3aa: CASSPGLAFSYEQYF; CDR3nt: TGTGCCAGCAGCCCGGGACTAGCGTTCTCCTACGAGCAGTACTTC
j_gene: TRBJ2-7; abundance: many; v_gene: TRBV2; d_gene: NA; CDR3aa: CASSESSVSQYEQYF; CDR3nt: TGTGCCAGCAGTGAATCTAGCGTTAGTCAGTACGAGCAGTACTTC
j_gene: TRBJ1-4; abundance: NA; v_gene: TRBV12-3/TRBV12-4; d_gene: TRBD1; CDR3aa: CASSLPRQGREKLFF; CDR3nt: TGTGCCAGCAGTTTACCGCGACAGGGACGTGAAAAACTGTTTTTT
j_gene: TRBJ1-1; abundance: few; v_gene: TRBV6-2/TRBV6-3; d_gene: NA; CDR3aa: CASSSDQATEAFF; CDR3nt: TGTGCCAGCAGTTCCGACCAGGCCACTGAAGCTTTCTTT
j_gene: TRBJ1-2; abundance: NA; v_gene: TRBV29-1; d_gene: NA; CDR3aa: CSVYPGNGYTF; CDR3nt: TGCAGCGTCTATCCCGGGAACGGCTACACCTTC
j_gene: TRBJ1-1; abundance: many; v_gene: TRBV28; d_gene: NA; CDR3aa: CASSLLQGGMNTEAFF; CDR3nt: TGTGCCAGCAGTTTACTGCAGGGCGGGATGAACACTGAAGCTTTCTTT
j_gene: TRBJ1-4; abundance: NA; v_gene: TRBV20-1; d_gene: NA; CDR3aa: CSASYQNEKLFF; CDR3nt: TGCAGTGCTAGTTACCAGAATGAAAAACTGTTTTTT
j_gene: TRBJ2-5; abundance: many; v_gene: TRBV12-3/TRBV12-4; d_gene: TRBD2; CDR3aa: CASSGTSGRRGQETQYF; CDR3nt: TGTGCCAGCAGTGGGACTAGCGGGAGGAGGGGACAAGAGACCCAGTACTTC